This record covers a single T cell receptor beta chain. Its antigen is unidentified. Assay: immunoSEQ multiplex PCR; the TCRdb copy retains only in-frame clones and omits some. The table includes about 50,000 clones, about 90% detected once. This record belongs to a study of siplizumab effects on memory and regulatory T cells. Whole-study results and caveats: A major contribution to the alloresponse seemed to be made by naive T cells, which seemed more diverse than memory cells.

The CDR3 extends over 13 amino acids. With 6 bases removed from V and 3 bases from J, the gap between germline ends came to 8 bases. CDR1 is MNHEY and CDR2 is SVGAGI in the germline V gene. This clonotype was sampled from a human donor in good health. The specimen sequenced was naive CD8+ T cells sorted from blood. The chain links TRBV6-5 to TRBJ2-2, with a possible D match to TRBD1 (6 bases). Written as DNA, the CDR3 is TGTGCCAGCAGCAGGACAGACACCGGGGAGCTGTTTTTT. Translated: CASSRTDTGELFF.